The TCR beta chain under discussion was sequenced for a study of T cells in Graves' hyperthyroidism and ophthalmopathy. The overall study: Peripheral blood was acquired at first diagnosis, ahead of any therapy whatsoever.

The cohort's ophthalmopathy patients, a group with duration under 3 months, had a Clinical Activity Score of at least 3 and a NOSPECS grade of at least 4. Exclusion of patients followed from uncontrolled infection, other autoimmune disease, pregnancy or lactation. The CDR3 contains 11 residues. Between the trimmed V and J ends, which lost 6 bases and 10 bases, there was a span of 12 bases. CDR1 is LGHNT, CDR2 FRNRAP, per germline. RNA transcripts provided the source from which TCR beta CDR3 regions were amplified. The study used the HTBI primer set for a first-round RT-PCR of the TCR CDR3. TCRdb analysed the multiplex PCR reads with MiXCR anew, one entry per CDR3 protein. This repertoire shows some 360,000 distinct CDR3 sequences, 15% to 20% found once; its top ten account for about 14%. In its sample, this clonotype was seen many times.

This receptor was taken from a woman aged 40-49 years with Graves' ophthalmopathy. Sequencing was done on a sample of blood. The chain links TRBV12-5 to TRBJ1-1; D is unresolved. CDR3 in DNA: TGTGCTAGTGGCCCTTATTCCGGAGCTTTCTTT. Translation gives CASGPYSGAFF.